Sequencing of this T cell receptor beta chain was carried out in a study of blood T cell repertoires in COVID-19. About the research overall: Samples taken during acute and convalescent COVID-19 were collected in the United States, Italy and Spain.

This CDR3 region has 17 residues. CDR1 and CDR2 from the germline V gene are MNHEY and SVGEGT. The V gene end was trimmed by 2 bases and the J gene end by 4 bases; junction bases not matched to a gene: 9. Enrolled through a virtual design, the participants were between about 18 and 100 years of age and came from approximately 25 US areas. Symptom resolution, clearance, or two negative PCRs marked donors in Cohort 3 as recovered. Study processing details: Researchers report that nucleated cell counts were estimated from reference gene primer amplification. Method: immunoSEQ multiplex PCR; TCRdb's copy keeps in-frame clones and lacks some. That table gives V, J and clone size, and the DNA gave D and trimming. This table holds about 200,000 clones, about 90% found once.

V is TRBV6-2 or TRBV6-3 and J is TRBJ1-1; 11 bases map to TRBD1. This sequence originates from a young woman who had recovered from COVID-19. The specimen sequenced was PBMCs or T cells enriched from blood (not recorded which). The CDR3 reads CASSYAPGTGGSTEAFF. The CDR3, as DNA: TGTGCCAGCAGTTACGCCCCCGGGACAGGGGGAAGCACTGAAGCTTTCTTT.